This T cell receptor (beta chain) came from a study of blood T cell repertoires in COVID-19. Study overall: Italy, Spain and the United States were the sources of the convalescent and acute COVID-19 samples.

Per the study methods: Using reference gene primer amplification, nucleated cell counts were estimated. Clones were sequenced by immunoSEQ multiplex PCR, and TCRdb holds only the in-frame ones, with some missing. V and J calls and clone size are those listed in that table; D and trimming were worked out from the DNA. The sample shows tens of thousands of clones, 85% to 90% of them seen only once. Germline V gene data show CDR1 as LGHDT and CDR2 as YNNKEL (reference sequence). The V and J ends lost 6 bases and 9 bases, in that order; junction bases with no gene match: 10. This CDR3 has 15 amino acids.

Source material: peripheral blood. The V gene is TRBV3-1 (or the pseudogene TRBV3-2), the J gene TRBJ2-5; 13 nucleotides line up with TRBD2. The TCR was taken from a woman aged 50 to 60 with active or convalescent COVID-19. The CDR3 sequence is CASRQGLAGTGAQYF. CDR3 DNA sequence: TGTGCCAGCAGGCAGGGACTAGCGGGAACCGGAGCCCAGTACTTC.